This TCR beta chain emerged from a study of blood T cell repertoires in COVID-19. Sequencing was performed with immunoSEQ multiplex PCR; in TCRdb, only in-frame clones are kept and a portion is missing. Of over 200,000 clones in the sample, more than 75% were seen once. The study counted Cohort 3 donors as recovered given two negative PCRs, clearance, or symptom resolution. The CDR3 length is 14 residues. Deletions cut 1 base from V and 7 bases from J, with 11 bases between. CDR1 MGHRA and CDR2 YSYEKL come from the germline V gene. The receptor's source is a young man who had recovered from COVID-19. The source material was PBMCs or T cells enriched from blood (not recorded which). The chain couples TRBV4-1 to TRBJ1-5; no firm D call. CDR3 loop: CASSQARYNQPQHF. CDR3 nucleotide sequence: TGCGCCAGCAGCCAAGCCAGGTACAACCAGCCCCAGCATTTT.